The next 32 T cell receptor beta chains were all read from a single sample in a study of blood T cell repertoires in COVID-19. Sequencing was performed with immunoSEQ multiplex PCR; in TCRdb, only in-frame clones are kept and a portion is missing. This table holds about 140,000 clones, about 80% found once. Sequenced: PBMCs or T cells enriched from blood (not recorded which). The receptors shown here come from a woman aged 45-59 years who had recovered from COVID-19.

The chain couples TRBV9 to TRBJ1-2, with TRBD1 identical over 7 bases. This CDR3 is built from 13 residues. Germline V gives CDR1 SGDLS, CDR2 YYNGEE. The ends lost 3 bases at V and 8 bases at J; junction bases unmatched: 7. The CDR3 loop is CASSETQGGGYTF. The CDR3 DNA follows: TGTGCCAGCAGCGAGACCCAGGGGGGAGGCTACACCTTC.

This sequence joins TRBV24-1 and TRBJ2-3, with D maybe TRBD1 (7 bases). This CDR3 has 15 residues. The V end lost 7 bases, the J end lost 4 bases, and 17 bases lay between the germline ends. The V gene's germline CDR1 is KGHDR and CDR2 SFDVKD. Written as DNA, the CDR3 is TGTGCCACCAGAGGGGGCGGCAGGGGGGCAGATACGCAGTATTTT. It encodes CATRGGGRGADTQYF.

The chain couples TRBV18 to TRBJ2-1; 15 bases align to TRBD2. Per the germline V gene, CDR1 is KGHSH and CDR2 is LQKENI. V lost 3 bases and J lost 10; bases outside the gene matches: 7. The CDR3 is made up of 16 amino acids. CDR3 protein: CASSPAGLAGGQEQFF. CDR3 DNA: TGTGCCAGCTCACCCGCTGGACTAGCGGGGGGGCAAGAGCAGTTCTTC.

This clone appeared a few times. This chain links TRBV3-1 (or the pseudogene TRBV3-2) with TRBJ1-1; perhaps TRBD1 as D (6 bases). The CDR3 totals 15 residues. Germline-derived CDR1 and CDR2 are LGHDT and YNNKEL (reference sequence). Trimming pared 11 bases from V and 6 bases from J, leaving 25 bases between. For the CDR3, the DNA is TGTGCCTCGGGCTCGAGACAGGTCGGCGGACCTGAAGCTTTCTTT. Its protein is CASGSRQVGGPEAFF.

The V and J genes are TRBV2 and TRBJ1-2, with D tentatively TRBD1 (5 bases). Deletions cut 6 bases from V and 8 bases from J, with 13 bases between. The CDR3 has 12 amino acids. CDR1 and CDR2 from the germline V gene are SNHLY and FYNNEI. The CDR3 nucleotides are TGTGCCAGCAGAGCTTGGGGGGACGGCTACACCTTC. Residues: CASRAWGDGYTF.

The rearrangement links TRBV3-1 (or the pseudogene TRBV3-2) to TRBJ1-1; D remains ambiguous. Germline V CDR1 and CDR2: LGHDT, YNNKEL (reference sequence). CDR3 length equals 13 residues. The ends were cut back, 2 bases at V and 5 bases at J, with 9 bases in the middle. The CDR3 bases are TGTGCCAGCAGCCAATTTTTGCGAACTGAAGCTTTCTTT. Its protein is CASSQFLRTEAFF.

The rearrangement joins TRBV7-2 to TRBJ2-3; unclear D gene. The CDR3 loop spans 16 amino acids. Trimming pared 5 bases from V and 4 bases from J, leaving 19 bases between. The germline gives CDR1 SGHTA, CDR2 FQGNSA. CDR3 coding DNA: TGTGCCAGCAGCCTATCCGTCGCAGTGGGCCCAGATACGCAGTATTTT. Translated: CASSLSVAVGPDTQYF.

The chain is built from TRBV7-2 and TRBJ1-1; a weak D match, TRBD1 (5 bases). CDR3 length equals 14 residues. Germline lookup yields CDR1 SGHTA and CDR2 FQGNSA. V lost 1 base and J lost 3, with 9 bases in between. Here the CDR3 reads CASSLVGRDTEAFF. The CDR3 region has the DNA TGTGCCAGCAGCTTAGTAGGCAGGGACACTGAAGCTTTCTTT.

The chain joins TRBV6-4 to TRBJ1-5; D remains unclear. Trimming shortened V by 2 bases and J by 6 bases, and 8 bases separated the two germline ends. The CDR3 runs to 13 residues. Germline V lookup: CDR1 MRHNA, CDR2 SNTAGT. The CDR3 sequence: CASSDEGGQPQHF. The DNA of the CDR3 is TGTGCCAGCAGTGACGAGGGAGGTCAGCCCCAGCATTTT.

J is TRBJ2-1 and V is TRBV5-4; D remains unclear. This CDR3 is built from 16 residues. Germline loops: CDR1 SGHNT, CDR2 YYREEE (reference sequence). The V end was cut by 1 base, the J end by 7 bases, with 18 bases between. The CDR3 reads CASSLKTATIGNEQFF. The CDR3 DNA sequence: TGTGCCAGCAGCTTGAAGACCGCGACCATCGGGAATGAGCAGTTCTTC.

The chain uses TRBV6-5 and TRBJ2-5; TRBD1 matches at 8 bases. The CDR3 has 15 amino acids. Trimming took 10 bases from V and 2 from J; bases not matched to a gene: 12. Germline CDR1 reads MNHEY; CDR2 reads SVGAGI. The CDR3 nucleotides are TGTGCCACCGCCCGGACAGGGAATGGTCAAGAGACCCAGTACTTC. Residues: CATARTGNGQETQYF.

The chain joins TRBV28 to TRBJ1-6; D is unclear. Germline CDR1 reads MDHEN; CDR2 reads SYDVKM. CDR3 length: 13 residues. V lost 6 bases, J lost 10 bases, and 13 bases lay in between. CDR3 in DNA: TGTGCCAGCAGAACACGCATCGAATCACCCCTCCACTTT. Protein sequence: CASRTRIESPLHF.

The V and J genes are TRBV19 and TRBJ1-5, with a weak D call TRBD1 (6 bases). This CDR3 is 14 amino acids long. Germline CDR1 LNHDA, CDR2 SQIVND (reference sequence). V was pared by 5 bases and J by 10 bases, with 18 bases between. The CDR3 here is CASSPRSQQGPQHF. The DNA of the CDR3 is TGTGCCAGTAGTCCCCGCTCCCAACAGGGACCCCAGCATTTT.

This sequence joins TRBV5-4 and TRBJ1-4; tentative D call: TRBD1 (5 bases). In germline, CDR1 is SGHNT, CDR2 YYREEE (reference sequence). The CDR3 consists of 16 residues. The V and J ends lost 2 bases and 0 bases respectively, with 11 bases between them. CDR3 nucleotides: TGTGCCAGCAGCTTTGGCGGGGCCCCAACTAATGAAAAACTGTTTTTT. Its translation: CASSFGGAPTNEKLFF. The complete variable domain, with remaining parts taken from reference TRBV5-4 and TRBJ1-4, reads ETGVTQSPTHLIKTRGQQVTLRCSSQSGHNTVSWYQQALGQGPQFIFQYYREEENGRGNFPPRFSGLQFPNYSSELNVNALELDDSALYLCASSFGGAPTNEKLFFGSGTQLSVL.

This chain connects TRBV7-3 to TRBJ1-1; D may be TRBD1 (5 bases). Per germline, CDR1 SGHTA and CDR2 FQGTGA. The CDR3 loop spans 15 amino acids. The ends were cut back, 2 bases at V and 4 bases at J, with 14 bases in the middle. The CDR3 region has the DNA TGTGCCAGCAGCTTAGGCCCAGGGATGGGCACTGAAGCTTTCTTT. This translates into CASSLGPGMGTEAFF. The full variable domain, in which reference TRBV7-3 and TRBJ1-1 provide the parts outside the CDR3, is GAGVSQTPSNKVTEKGKYVELRCDPISGHTALYWYRQSLGQGPEFLIYFQGTGAADDSGLPNDRFFAVRPEGSVSTLKIQRTERGDSAVYLCASSLGPGMGTEAFFGQGTRLTVV.

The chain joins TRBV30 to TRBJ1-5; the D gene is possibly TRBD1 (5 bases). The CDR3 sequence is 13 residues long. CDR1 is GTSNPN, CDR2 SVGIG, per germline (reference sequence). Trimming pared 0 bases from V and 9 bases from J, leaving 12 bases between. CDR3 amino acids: CAWSVLSQGPQHF. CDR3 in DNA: TGTGCCTGGAGTGTACTGTCGCAGGGGCCCCAGCATTTT.

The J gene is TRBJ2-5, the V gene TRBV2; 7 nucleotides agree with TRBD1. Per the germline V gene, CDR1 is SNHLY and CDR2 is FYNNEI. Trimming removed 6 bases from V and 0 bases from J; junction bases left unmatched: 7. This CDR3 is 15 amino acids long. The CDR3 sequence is CASSAQGVNQETQYF. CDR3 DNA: TGTGCCAGCAGCGCCCAGGGGGTGAACCAAGAGACCCAGTACTTC.

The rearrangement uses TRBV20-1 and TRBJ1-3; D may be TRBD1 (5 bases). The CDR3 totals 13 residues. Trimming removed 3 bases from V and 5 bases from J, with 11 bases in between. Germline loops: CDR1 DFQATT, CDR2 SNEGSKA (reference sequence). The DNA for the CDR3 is TGCAGTGCTAGTGCAGGGTCTAGAAACACCATATATTTT. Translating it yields CSASAGSRNTIYF.

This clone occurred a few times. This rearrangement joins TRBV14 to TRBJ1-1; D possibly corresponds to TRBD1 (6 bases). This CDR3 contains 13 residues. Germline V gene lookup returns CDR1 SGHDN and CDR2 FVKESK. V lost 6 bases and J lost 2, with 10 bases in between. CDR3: CASSLQGNTEAFF. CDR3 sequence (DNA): TGTGCCAGCAGTCTACAGGGTAACACTGAAGCTTTCTTT. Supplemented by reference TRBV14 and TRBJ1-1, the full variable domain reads EAGVTQFPSHSVIEKGQTVTLRCDPISGHDNLYWYRRVMGKEIKFLLHFVKESKQDESGMPNNRFLAERTGGTYSTLKVQPAELEDSGVYFCASSLQGNTEAFFGQGTRLTVV.

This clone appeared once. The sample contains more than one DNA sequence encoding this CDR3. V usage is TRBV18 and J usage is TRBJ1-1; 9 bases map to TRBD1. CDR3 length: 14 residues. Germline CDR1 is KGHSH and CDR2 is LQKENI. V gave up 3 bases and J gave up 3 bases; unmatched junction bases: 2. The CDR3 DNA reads TGTGCCAGCTCACCGACAGGGGGAGACACTGAAGCTTTCTTT. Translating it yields CASSPTGGDTEAFF.

The CDR3 is CASSYRGSGYTF. The CDR3 region has the DNA TGTGCCAGCAGTTACAGGGGTAGCGGCTACACCTTC. V gene TRBV6-5 combines with J gene TRBJ1-2, with a weak D call TRBD1 (5 bases). This CDR3 region has 12 residues. V was clipped by 2 bases and J by 8 bases, with 9 bases between them. CDR1 is MNHEY, CDR2 SVGAGI, per germline.

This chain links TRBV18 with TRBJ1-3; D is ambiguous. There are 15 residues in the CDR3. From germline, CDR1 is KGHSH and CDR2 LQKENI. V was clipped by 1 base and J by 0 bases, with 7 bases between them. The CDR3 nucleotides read TGTGCCAGCTCACCACTTTTAGACTCTGGAAACACCATATATTTT. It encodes CASSPLLDSGNTIYF.

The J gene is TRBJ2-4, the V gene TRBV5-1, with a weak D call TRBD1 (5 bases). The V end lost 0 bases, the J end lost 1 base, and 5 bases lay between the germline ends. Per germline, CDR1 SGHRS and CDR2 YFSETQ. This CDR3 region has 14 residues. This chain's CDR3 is CASSLAGAKNIQYF. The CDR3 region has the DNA TGCGCCAGCAGCTTGGCAGGGGCCAAAAACATTCAGTACTTC.

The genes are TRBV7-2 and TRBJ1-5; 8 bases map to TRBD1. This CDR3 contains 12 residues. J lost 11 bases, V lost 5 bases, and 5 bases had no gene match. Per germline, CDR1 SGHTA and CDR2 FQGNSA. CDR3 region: CASSGQGKAQHF. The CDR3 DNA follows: TGTGCCAGCAGCGGACAGGGAAAGGCCCAGCATTTT.

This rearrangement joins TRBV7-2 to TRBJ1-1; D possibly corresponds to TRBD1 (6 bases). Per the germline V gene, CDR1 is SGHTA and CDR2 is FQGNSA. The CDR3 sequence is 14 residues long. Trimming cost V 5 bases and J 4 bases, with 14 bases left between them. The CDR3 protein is CASSDRQVSTEAFF. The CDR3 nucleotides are TGTGCCAGCAGCGATAGACAGGTATCCACTGAAGCTTTCTTT.

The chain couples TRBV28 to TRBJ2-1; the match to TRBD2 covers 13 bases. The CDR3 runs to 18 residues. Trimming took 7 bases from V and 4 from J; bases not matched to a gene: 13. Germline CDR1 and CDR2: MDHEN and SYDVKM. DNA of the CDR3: TGTGCCAGCACATCCTCCGGGACTAGCGGGGAGACATACAATGAGCAGTTCTTC. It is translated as CASTSSGTSGETYNEQFF.

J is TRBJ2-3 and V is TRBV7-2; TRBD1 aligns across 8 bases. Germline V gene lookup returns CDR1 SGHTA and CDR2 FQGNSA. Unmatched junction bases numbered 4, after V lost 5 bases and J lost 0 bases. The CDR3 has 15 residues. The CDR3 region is CASSVQGGSTDTQYF. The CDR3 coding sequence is TGTGCCAGCAGCGTACAGGGGGGCAGCACAGATACGCAGTATTTT.

The CDR3, as DNA: TGTGCCAGCAGGGCAGGGCCGGGACTAGAAGAGACCCAGTACTTC. This translates into CASRAGPGLEETQYF. The chain joins TRBV6-5 to TRBJ2-5; 8 bases agree with TRBD2. The ends lost 6 bases at V and 3 bases at J; junction bases unmatched: 9. This CDR3 has 15 residues. The germline V gene encodes CDR1 MNHEY and CDR2 SVGAGI.

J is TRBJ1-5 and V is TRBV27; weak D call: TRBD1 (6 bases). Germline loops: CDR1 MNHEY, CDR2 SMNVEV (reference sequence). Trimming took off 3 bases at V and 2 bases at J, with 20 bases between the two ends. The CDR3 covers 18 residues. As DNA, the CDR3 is TGTGCCAGCAGTTTCGAAGGGGGTTGGTGGGAAGGCAATCAGCCCCAGCATTTT. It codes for CASSFEGGWWEGNQPQHF.

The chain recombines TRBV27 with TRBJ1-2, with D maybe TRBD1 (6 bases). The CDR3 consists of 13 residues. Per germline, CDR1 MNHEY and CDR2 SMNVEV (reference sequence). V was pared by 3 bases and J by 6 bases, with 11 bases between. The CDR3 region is CASSFWDKNGYTF. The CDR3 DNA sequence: TGTGCCAGCAGTTTTTGGGACAAAAATGGCTACACCTTC.

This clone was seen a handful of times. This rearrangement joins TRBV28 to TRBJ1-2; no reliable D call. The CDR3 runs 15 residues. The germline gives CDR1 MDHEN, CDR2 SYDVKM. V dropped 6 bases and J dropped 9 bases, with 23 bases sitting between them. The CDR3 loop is CASSASWVTGRSYTF. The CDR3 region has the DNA TGTGCCAGCAGCGCATCCTGGGTAACGGGAAGGAGCTACACCTTC.

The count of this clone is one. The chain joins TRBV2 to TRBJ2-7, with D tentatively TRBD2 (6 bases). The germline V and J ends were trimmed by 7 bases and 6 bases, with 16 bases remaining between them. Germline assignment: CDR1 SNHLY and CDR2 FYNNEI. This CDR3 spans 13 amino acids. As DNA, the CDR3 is TGTGCCAGCACCTCGGGGAGGAGGGCCGAGCAGTACGTC. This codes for CASTSGRRAEQYV.